A selection of T cell receptor beta chains follows, all from one sample in a study of neurological immune-mediated disorders. TCRdb analysed the 5' RACE reads with MiXCR anew, one entry per CDR3 protein. The sample consists of tens of thousands of distinct CDR3 sequences, approximately 3.6% of them appearing once. The sample taken for sequencing was CD4+ T cells from blood. These receptors were taken from a woman in her thirties or forties with multiple sclerosis. The CDR3 runs from the conserved cysteine through the conserved F or W. A D gene is named only where the DNA matches it firmly. A clone size is listed for some rows: how often the clone was seen (once, few, many), or a class if it is expanded.

V gene: TRBV7-2
clone size: few
D gene: .
J gene: TRBJ2-5
CDR3 DNA: TGTGCCAGCAGCTTACGTCGACAGGTGGAGACCCAGTACTTC
CDR3 protein: CASSLRRQVETQYF

V gene: TRBV7-2
clone size: many
D gene: TRBD2
J gene: TRBJ2-5
CDR3 DNA: TGTGCCAGCAGCCCGAAGCCCGGGGGGGGAGCAGAGACCCAGTACTTC
CDR3 protein: CASSPKPGGGAETQYF

V gene: TRBV6-1
clone size: many
D gene: .
J gene: TRBJ1-5
CDR3 DNA: TGTGCCAGCAGTCGCCGGCCGGACGGTAATCAGCCCCAGCATTTT
CDR3 protein: CASSRRPDGNQPQHF

V gene: TRBV7-6
clone size: many
D gene: TRBD1
J gene: TRBJ2-1
CDR3 DNA: TGTGCCAGCAGCTTGGCCAGCCAACAGGGGGCGGCTCTTAGCAATGAGCAGTTCTTC
CDR3 protein: CASSLASQQGAALSNEQFF

V gene: TRBV12-3/TRBV12-4
clone size: many
D gene: TRBD1
J gene: TRBJ2-5
CDR3 DNA: TGTGCCAGCGTTGGGACAGGGAACGGAGAGACCCAGTACTTC
CDR3 protein: CASVGTGNGETQYF

V gene: TRBV12-3/TRBV12-4
clone size: many
D gene: .
J gene: TRBJ2-2
CDR3 DNA: TGTGCCAGCAGTCCGGGATTCGGGGAGCTGTTTTTT
CDR3 protein: CASSPGFGELFF

V gene: TRBV7-3
clone size: many
D gene: .
J gene: TRBJ1-3
CDR3 DNA: TGTGCCAGCAGCTCGACAGCTGGAAACACCATATATTTT
CDR3 protein: CASSSTAGNTIYF

V gene: TRBV24-1
clone size: many
D gene: TRBD1
J gene: TRBJ2-3
CDR3 DNA: TGTGCCACCAGTGACCCCCGGACAGGGGGCGCAGATACGCAGTATTTT
CDR3 protein: CATSDPRTGGADTQYF

V gene: TRBV3-1
clone size: many
D gene: .
J gene: TRBJ1-4
CDR3 DNA: TGTGCCAGCACCCGAAGGGGGAATGAAAAACTGTTTTTT
CDR3 protein: CASTRRGNEKLFF

V gene: TRBV3-1
clone size: many
D gene: .
J gene: TRBJ1-2
CDR3 DNA: TGTGCCAGCAGCCAAGGAGAAGTACCTAAGTATGGCTACACCTTC
CDR3 protein: CASSQGEVPKYGYTF

V gene: TRBV4-1
clone size: many
D gene: .
J gene: TRBJ2-3
CDR3 DNA: TGCGCCAGCAGCCAACTTACAACGAGCACAGATACGCAGTATTTT
CDR3 protein: CASSQLTTSTDTQYF

V gene: TRBV5-6
clone size: many
D gene: .
J gene: TRBJ2-3
CDR3 DNA: TGTGCCAGCTGCAGAGGTCCTAGCACAGATACGCAGTATTTT
CDR3 protein: CASCRGPSTDTQYF

V gene: TRBV5-1
clone size: many
D gene: .
J gene: TRBJ2-7
CDR3 DNA: TGCGCCAGCAGCTTGGAGGGAAACGAGCAGTACTTC
CDR3 protein: CASSLEGNEQYF

V gene: TRBV20-1
clone size: many
D gene: TRBD1
J gene: TRBJ1-4
CDR3 DNA: TGCAGTGCTCTTCCCGGGACAGGACTTGAAAAACTGTTTTTT
CDR3 protein: CSALPGTGLEKLFF

V gene: TRBV6-6
clone size: many
D gene: .
J gene: TRBJ2-1
CDR3 DNA: TGTGCCAGCAGTTCAAGTAGGGTGGTCCACAATGAGCAGTTCTTC
CDR3 protein: CASSSSRVVHNEQFF

V gene: TRBV6-2/TRBV6-3
clone size: many
D gene: .
J gene: TRBJ2-2
CDR3 DNA: TGTGCCAGCAGCGGACATACCGGGAACACCGGGGAGCTGTTTTTT
CDR3 protein: CASSGHTGNTGELFF

V gene: TRBV5-1
clone size: many
D gene: .
J gene: TRBJ2-7
CDR3 DNA: TGCGCCAGCAGCAGTGAAGGCCTCTACGAGCAGTACTTC
CDR3 protein: CASSSEGLYEQYF

V gene: TRBV5-1
clone size: many
D gene: .
J gene: TRBJ2-1
CDR3 DNA: TGCGCCAGCAGCTGGGTGGGGGATGAGCAGTTCTTC
CDR3 protein: CASSWVGDEQFF

V gene: TRBV4-1
clone size: many
D gene: TRBD1
J gene: TRBJ2-3
CDR3 DNA: TGCGCCAGCAGCCGTGGACAGGGGAAGACAGATACGCAGTATTTT
CDR3 protein: CASSRGQGKTDTQYF

V gene: TRBV29-1
clone size: few
D gene: TRBD1
J gene: TRBJ2-6
CDR3 DNA: TGCAGCGTTGTGGGGACAGGGGCGTTTGGGGCCAACGTCCTGACTTTC
CDR3 protein: CSVVGTGAFGANVLTF

V gene: TRBV7-9
clone size: many
D gene: TRBD1
J gene: TRBJ1-3
CDR3 DNA: TGTGCCAGCAGCCGGGACAGTGGAAACACCATATATTTT
CDR3 protein: CASSRDSGNTIYF

V gene: TRBV21-1
clone size: many
D gene: .
J gene: TRBJ2-7
CDR3 DNA: TGTGCCACCAGAAACAGGGGTCCCTACGAGCAGTACTTC
CDR3 protein: CATRNRGPYEQYF

V gene: TRBV11-1
clone size: many
D gene: .
J gene: TRBJ2-7
CDR3 DNA: TGTGCCAGCAGCAGGACCGGGAGCTCCTACGAGCAGTACTTC
CDR3 protein: CASSRTGSSYEQYF

V gene: TRBV5-1
clone size: many
D gene: .
J gene: TRBJ1-4
CDR3 DNA: TGCGCCAGCAGCTTGGTTGGGGAGGCAACTAATGAAAAACTGTTTTTT
CDR3 protein: CASSLVGEATNEKLFF

V gene: TRBV7-9
clone size: many
D gene: TRBD1
J gene: TRBJ2-3
CDR3 DNA: TGTGCCAGCAGCGCCGTGACAGGGGGTCCAGATACGCAGTATTTT
CDR3 protein: CASSAVTGGPDTQYF

V gene: TRBV7-3
clone size: many
D gene: .
J gene: TRBJ1-1
CDR3 DNA: TGTGCCAGCAGCTTGGCCGCAGGGACCACTGAAGCTTTCTTT
CDR3 protein: CASSLAAGTTEAFF

V gene: TRBV18
clone size: many
D gene: TRBD1
J gene: TRBJ1-3
CDR3 DNA: TGTGCCAGCTCACCCGACAGGGCTGGTGGAAACACCATATATTTT
CDR3 protein: CASSPDRAGGNTIYF

V gene: TRBV2
clone size: .
D gene: .
J gene: TRBJ1-2
CDR3 DNA: TGTGCCAGCAGTGAAAATCGACCAAGCTATGGCTACACCTTC
CDR3 protein: CASSENRPSYGYTF

V gene: TRBV5-1
clone size: many
D gene: TRBD1
J gene: TRBJ2-1
CDR3 DNA: TGCGCCAGCAGCGTCGACAGGGGTAGTAGTTCCTACAATGAGCAGTTCTTC
CDR3 protein: CASSVDRGSSSYNEQFF

V gene: TRBV10-3
clone size: many
D gene: TRBD1
J gene: TRBJ1-2
CDR3 DNA: TGTGCCATCAAAGGGCCGGGACAGCTGGGAACTAACTATGGCTACACCTTC
CDR3 protein: CAIKGPGQLGTNYGYTF

V gene: TRBV5-1
clone size: few
D gene: .
J gene: TRBJ1-4
CDR3 DNA: TGCGCCAGCAGCTTAACGGAAAATGAAAAACTGTTTTTT
CDR3 protein: CASSLTENEKLFF

V gene: TRBV5-8
clone size: many
D gene: .
J gene: TRBJ2-5
CDR3 DNA: TGTGCCAGCAGCGTAGGGGGTGGCTCCCTCAAGGGGACCCAGTACTTC
CDR3 protein: CASSVGGGSLKGTQYF

V gene: TRBV20-1
clone size: many
D gene: TRBD1
J gene: TRBJ1-1
CDR3 DNA: TGCAGTGCCCATCGACAGGGAGGCTCTGAAGCTTTCTTT
CDR3 protein: CSAHRQGGSEAFF

V gene: TRBV15
clone size: many
D gene: .
J gene: TRBJ2-5
CDR3 DNA: TGTGCCACCAGCAGAGATTCTGAGACCCAGTACTTC
CDR3 protein: CATSRDSETQYF

V gene: TRBV3-1
clone size: many
D gene: TRBD1
J gene: TRBJ1-4
CDR3 DNA: TGTGCCAGCAGCCACCAGGGACAGGGTGAAGAAAAACTGTTTTTT
CDR3 protein: CASSHQGQGEEKLFF

V gene: TRBV5-1
clone size: many
D gene: TRBD1
J gene: TRBJ1-5
CDR3 DNA: TGCGCCAGCAGCAGGGACAGGGGCCAGCCCCAGCATTTT
CDR3 protein: CASSRDRGQPQHF

V gene: TRBV29-1
clone size: many
D gene: .
J gene: TRBJ2-1
CDR3 DNA: TGCAGCGTGACAGGCTTCCCCTACAATGAGCAGTTCTTC
CDR3 protein: CSVTGFPYNEQFF

V gene: TRBV20-1
clone size: many
D gene: TRBD1
J gene: TRBJ2-1
CDR3 DNA: TGCAGTGCCTACCGACAGGGCTACAATGAGCAGTTCTTC
CDR3 protein: CSAYRQGYNEQFF

V gene: TRBV18
clone size: many
D gene: TRBD1
J gene: TRBJ1-2
CDR3 DNA: TGTGCCAGCTCGCCCGACAGGGACCATGGCTACACCTTC
CDR3 protein: CASSPDRDHGYTF

V gene: TRBV7-2
clone size: many
D gene: .
J gene: TRBJ1-1
CDR3 DNA: TGTGCCAGCAGCTTAGCAGGGGCCCGGGGAACTGAAGCTTTCTTT
CDR3 protein: CASSLAGARGTEAFF

V gene: TRBV5-1
clone size: many
D gene: TRBD2
J gene: TRBJ2-3
CDR3 DNA: TGCGCCAGCAGCTCCGAACTAGCGGGGGGGCTCGGTACGCAGTATTTT
CDR3 protein: CASSSELAGGLGTQYF